This is a list of T cell receptor beta chains from one sample in a study. TCRdb used MiXCR to reprocess the 5' RACE reads, holding one entry per CDR3 protein. The sample holds tens of thousands of distinct CDR3 sequences, approximately 24% seen once. The sample consisted of memory CD4+ T cells sorted from blood. The source of these receptors is a female donor with breast cancer. Each CDR3 is given with its conserved first and last residue. Fields, in order: clone size, CDR3 length, D gene, V gene, J gene, CDR3 DNA, CDR3 protein. A D gene is named only where the DNA matches it firmly. Some rows have no size entry. The others give once, few or many, or a class for an expanded clone.

>few|13|TRBD1|TRBV2|TRBJ1-5
TGTGCCAGCAACGGACAGGGGTATCAGCCCCAGCATTTT
CASNGQGYQPQHF
>few|13|.|TRBV15|TRBJ2-1
TGTGCCACCAGCAGAGCCCCGGGTGGGGAGCAGTTCTTC
CATSRAPGGEQFF
>few|13|.|TRBV11-3|TRBJ2-3
TGTGCCAGCAGCTTAGAGGTTTCTTCCAGGCAGTATTTT
CASSLEVSSRQYF
>few|13|.|TRBV7-9|TRBJ2-7
TGTGCCAGCAGCCGGGGACAAAGCAACGAGCAGTACTTC
CASSRGQSNEQYF
>few|15|.|TRBV25-1|TRBJ2-7
TGTGCCAGCAGAGACACAGGGTCCGAGGGTTACGAGCAGTACTTC
CASRDTGSEGYEQYF
>many|14|.|TRBV28|TRBJ1-1
TGTGCCAGCAGTTTACTTGGACAGAACACTGAAGCTTTCTTT
CASSLLGQNTEAFF
>many|14|.|TRBV9|TRBJ2-3
TGTGCCAGCAGCGTAGAATCGGGGCTGGCTACGCAGTATTTT
CASSVESGLATQYF
>.|13|TRBD2|TRBV5-5|TRBJ2-3
TGTGCTACGGGCGGGGGGATTACAGATACGCAGTATTTT
CATGGGITDTQYF
>.|14|TRBD1|TRBV7-9|TRBJ2-4
TGTGCCAGCAGCTCGCCGGACAGGGACCACATTCAGTACTTC
CASSSPDRDHIQYF
>.|14|.|TRBV20-1|TRBJ2-7
TGCGGTGCTAGAGGTGGGGGTAGAACCTACGAGCAGTACTTC
CGARGGGRTYEQYF
>medium-sized|12|.|TRBV12-3/TRBV12-4|TRBJ2-7
TGTGCCAGCAGTTCGGCTTACTACGAGCAGTACTTC
CASSSAYYEQYF
>.|14|.|TRBV27|TRBJ1-1
TGTGCCAGCAGTTTGGCGGTGAGGGGTTCTGAAGCTTTCTTT
CASSLAVRGSEAFF
>.|16|.|TRBV5-1|TRBJ2-1
TGCGCCAGCAGCTCAGCCAGGGGTCCCCTCAACAATGAGCAGTTCTTC
CASSSARGPLNNEQFF
>medium-sized|13|TRBD1|TRBV20-1|TRBJ1-1
TGCAGTGCTAGAACAGGGGAGGGCACTGAAGCTTTCTTT
CSARTGEGTEAFF
>few|16|TRBD2|TRBV11-2|TRBJ2-3
TGTGCCAGCAGCGGGGGCTATAGCGGGAGATCAGATACGCAGTATTTT
CASSGGYSGRSDTQYF
>many|14|.|TRBV6-5|TRBJ2-1
TGTGCCAGCAGTTACGGCCAGGGTTACAATGAGCAGTTCTTC
CASSYGQGYNEQFF
>few|11|.|TRBV12-3/TRBV12-4|TRBJ1-1
TGTGCCAGCACCCTGAACACTGAAGCTTTCTTT
CASTLNTEAFF
>.|16|.|TRBV27|TRBJ1-1
TGTGCCAGCAGCCCCCAGATTGGTTTCTCGAACACTGAAGCTTTCTTT
CASSPQIGFSNTEAFF
>many|14|.|TRBV20-1|TRBJ2-5
TGCAGTGCTAGTCGGACAAGGGAAGAAGGGACCCAGTACTTC
CSASRTREEGTQYF
>few|18|TRBD2|TRBV7-9|TRBJ2-1
TGTGCCAGCAGCCGCCAGGAGGGAGGGAGGGCCGCGTACAATGAGCAGTTCTTC
CASSRQEGGRAAYNEQFF
>many|13|.|TRBV20-1|TRBJ2-4
TGCAGTGCTGAGAAGGGGGTGGGGAACATTCAGTACTTC
CSAEKGVGNIQYF
>.|12|TRBD1|TRBV2|TRBJ2-7
TGTGCCAGCATATATCAGGGGGCCGAGCAGTACTTC
CASIYQGAEQYF
>few|13|.|TRBV7-3|TRBJ2-5
TGTGCCAGCAGCTTACGTGGGAGGGAGACCCAGTACTTC
CASSLRGRETQYF
>.|14|TRBD2|TRBV5-6|TRBJ2-5
TGTGCCAGCAGCTTGCAACGGGGAGGGGAGACCCAGTACTTC
CASSLQRGGETQYF
>.|14|.|TRBV29-1|TRBJ2-1
TGCAGCGTTGAAGAAGGGGACGGGCCGGGTGAGCAGTCCTTC
CSVEEGDGPGEQSF
>.|16|.|TRBV24-1|TRBJ2-3
TGTGCCACCAGTGAACAACAGGGTATTCCAACAGATACGCAGTATTTT
CATSEQQGIPTDTQYF
>few|15|.|TRBV9|TRBJ2-1
TGTGCCAGCAGCGTAGGGATAGCGCCCTACCATGAGCAGTTCTTC
CASSVGIAPYHEQFF
>.|15|.|TRBV4-1|TRBJ2-3
TGCGCCAGCAGCCAAAAGACGAACGGCACAGATACGCAGTATTTT
CASSQKTNGTDTQYF
>.|14|TRBD1|TRBV5-5|TRBJ2-7
TGTGCCAGCAGCACGACAGGGGGCCACTACGAGCAGTACTTC
CASSTTGGHYEQYF
>.|14|.|TRBV7-9|TRBJ2-2
TGTACCAGCAACCTGAAGGTCTACACCGGGGAGCTGTTTTTT
CTSNLKVYTGELFF
>few|14|.|TRBV5-4|TRBJ2-2
TGTGCCAGCAGCTTTTGGGAGAACACCGGGGAGCTGTTTTTT
CASSFWENTGELFF
>few|13|.|TRBV12-3/TRBV12-4|TRBJ2-7
TGTGCCAGCAGTCTAGGACCGCTGTACGAGCAGTACTTC
CASSLGPLYEQYF
>.|17|TRBD1|TRBV6-1|TRBJ2-2
TGTGCCAGCAGTGAGACAGGGGGCGGAGCGAACACCGGGGAGCTGTTTTTT
CASSETGGGANTGELFF
>.|15|TRBD2|TRBV13|TRBJ2-5
TGTGCCAGCAGCCCTCTAGCGGGAGGGGAAGAGACCCAGTACTTC
CASSPLAGGEETQYF
>.|15|TRBD2|TRBV27|TRBJ2-1
TGTGCCAGCAGTTTAAGGGGAGGGTCCTACAATGAGCAGTTCTTC
CASSLRGGSYNEQFF
>.|15|TRBD1|TRBV4-1|TRBJ1-5
TGCGCCAGCAGCCAGCTTACAGGGGGCAGTCAGCCCCAGCATTTT
CASSQLTGGSQPQHF
>few|18|TRBD2|TRBV7-3|TRBJ2-2
TGTGCCAGCAGCTTCGGACTAGCGGGGGGAAGGAACACCGGGGAGCTGTTTTTT
CASSFGLAGGRNTGELFF
>few|14|TRBD1|TRBV15|TRBJ1-4
TGTGCCACCAGAGGGACAGGGAGCGGTGAAAAACTGTTTTTT
CATRGTGSGEKLFF
>.|14|TRBD2|TRBV10-2|TRBJ2-1
TGCGCCAGCAGTGTCGCGGGGGAGTACAGTGAGCAGTTCTTC
CASSVAGEYSEQFF
>.|12|.|TRBV29-1|TRBJ2-1
TGCAGCGTTGCGTCCAGTAACAATGAGCAGTTCTTC
CSVASSNNEQFF